The present entry profiles one TCR beta chain with its context. What it binds is unknown. This entry belongs to a study of PD-L1 blockade in urothelial cancer. Study-wide results and caveats: Patients with durable benefit had greater blood expansion of tumor-associated TCR clones 3 weeks into treatment.

V dropped 0 bases and J dropped 4 bases, with 9 bases sitting between them. The germline V gene encodes CDR1 SGHAT and CDR2 FQNNGV. The CDR3 covers 14 residues. Profiling relied on immunoSEQ multiplex PCR, and the TCRdb table lists in-frame clones only, not all of them. Among tens of thousands of clones, approximately 83% were seen once, and the ten largest hold roughly 16%. The clonotype comes from a man in his fifties or sixties with urothelial cancer. The chain links TRBV11-2 to TRBJ2-5, with unresolved D. Sample: PBMCs, taken around atezolizumab (anti-PD-L1) treatment. The CDR3 spells CASSLDWSGETQYF. CDR3 bases: TGTGCCAGCAGCTTAGATTGGTCCGGAGAGACCCAGTACTTC.